These 17 T cell receptor beta chains originate from one sample sequenced in a study of shared clonotypes between healthy human individuals. Clones were sequenced by immunoSEQ multiplex PCR, and TCRdb holds only the in-frame ones, with some missing. The sample has approximately 500,000 clones; approximately 80% are singletons. Input material: PBMCs. The source of these receptors is a woman aged 40 to 55 in good health. Some clones in this sample may be carry-over from other donors' samples.

This clone was counted only a few times. Other DNA sequences from this sample encode an identical CDR3 as well. The gene calls are TRBV7-2 and TRBJ2-7; 9 nucleotides line up with TRBD2. CDR1 is SGHTA and CDR2 is FQGNSA in the germline V gene. The CDR3 loop spans 14 amino acids. The junction had 7 bases not matched to a gene; V was cut back by 4 bases and J by 6 bases. CDR3 loop: CASSSSSGTSEQYF. CDR3 in DNA: TGTGCCAGCAGCTCTTCTAGCGGGACGAGCGAGCAGTACTTC.

This clone came up a few times. The V call is TRBV11-2, the J call TRBJ1-1, with a weak D call TRBD1 (5 bases). The V and J ends lost 9 bases and 4 bases respectively, with 18 bases between them. The CDR3 has 14 residues. Germline values: CDR1 SGHAT, CDR2 FQNNGV. As DNA, the CDR3 is TGTGCCAGTAGCGAGGGGCACTCCTCCACTGAAGCTTTCTTT. Residues: CASSEGHSSTEAFF.

The J gene is TRBJ2-7, the V gene TRBV7-2; D not certain. CDR3 size: 15 residues. Germline CDR1 reads SGHTA; CDR2 reads FQGNSA. Trimming took off 1 base at V and 0 bases at J, with 10 bases between the two ends. The CDR3 coding sequence is TGTGCCAGCAGCTTAGAATCTACAAGCTCCTACGAGCAGTACTTC. It translates to CASSLESTSSYEQYF.

Note on this clone: Other DNA sequences within the sample encode an identical CDR3. This rearrangement joins TRBV18 to TRBJ2-3, with 10 positions matching TRBD1. V dropped 3 bases and J dropped 3; count of bases not matched to a gene: 0. The germline CDR1 and CDR2 sequences are KGHSH and LQKENI. This CDR3 is built from 14 residues. In DNA, the CDR3 is TGTGCCAGCTCACCGGGACAGGGGACAGATACGCAGTATTTT. Protein sequence: CASSPGQGTDTQYF.

This clone was found once. This chain uses TRBV7-8 with TRBJ2-2, with 10 bases fitting TRBD2. Per germline, CDR1 SGHVS and CDR2 FQNEAQ. V lost 5 bases and J lost 0; bases outside the gene matches: 9. The CDR3 spans 18 residues. The CDR3 protein is CASSRSGRKPANTGELFF. CDR3 DNA sequence: TGTGCCAGCAGCCGTAGCGGGAGGAAACCCGCGAACACCGGGGAGCTGTTTTTT.

This clone is a singleton in its sample. The V and J genes are TRBV10-3 and TRBJ2-1, with TRBD2 matching 10 bases. The V gene end was trimmed by 2 bases and the J gene end by 7 bases; junction bases not matched to a gene: 8. Germline CDR1 reads ENHRY; CDR2 reads SYGVKD. This CDR3 contains 16 residues. The CDR3 sequence is CAISERASGSGNEQFF. Here the CDR3 DNA reads TGTGCCATCAGTGAGAGGGCTAGCGGGAGTGGGAATGAGCAGTTCTTC.

This clone was detected only once. This chain connects TRBV6-4 to TRBJ1-2; D unclear. This CDR3 has 13 amino acids. Looked up from germline, CDR1 is MRHNA and CDR2 is SNTAGT. The V end was cut by 3 bases, the J end by 4 bases, with 9 bases between. CDR3 sequence reads: CASSDVARYGYTF. CDR3 coding DNA: TGTGCCAGCAGTGATGTAGCCCGCTATGGCTACACCTTC.

The chain employs TRBV29-1 and TRBJ2-3; possible D gene TRBD1, 5 bases. V was clipped by 2 bases and J by 9 bases, with 6 bases between them. Germline CDR1 SQVTM, CDR2 ANQGSEA. The CDR3 contains 10 residues. The DNA of the CDR3 is TGCAGCGTTGAAAGGGGCACGCAGTATTTT. It specifies CSVERGTQYF.

This clone was recorded once. The chain is built from TRBV19 and TRBJ1-4; D may be TRBD1 (6 bases). V was trimmed by 6 bases and J by 3 bases, leaving 17 bases between them. The CDR3 is 16 residues long. The germline CDR1 and CDR2 sequences are LNHDA and SQIVND (reference sequence). As DNA, the CDR3 is TGTGCCAGTAGGGACAGAAAAGAGGTGGCTAATGAAAAACTGTTTTTT. It yields the protein CASRDRKEVANEKLFF.

The rearrangement links TRBV5-1 to TRBJ2-2; D is unresolved. The length of the CDR3 is 13 residues. Germline CDR1 and CDR2: SGHRS and YFSETQ. The ends were cut back, 0 bases at V and 7 bases at J, with 7 bases in the middle. In nucleotides, the CDR3 is TGCGCCAGCAGCTTGGAAGGTCTCGGGGAGCTGTTTTTT. It yields the protein CASSLEGLGELFF. Full variable domain (rest looked up from reference TRBV5-1 and TRBJ2-2): KAGVTQTPRYLIKTRGQQVTLSCSPISGHRSVSWYQQTPGQGLQFLFEYFSETQRNKGNFPGRFSGRQFSNSRSEMNVSTLELGDSALYLCASSLEGLGELFFGEGSRLTVL.

This chain links TRBV7-9 with TRBJ1-1, with D perhaps TRBD1 (6 bases). The CDR3 runs 14 residues. Trimming left V 5 bases short and J 4 bases short, with 14 bases between. CDR1 is SEHNR and CDR2 is FQNEAQ in the germline V gene (reference sequence). Here the CDR3 reads CASSPRGAGTEAFF. For the CDR3, the DNA is TGTGCCAGCAGCCCTCGGGGGGCGGGCACTGAAGCTTTCTTT. Variable domain in full (rest from reference TRBV7-9 and TRBJ1-1): DTGVSQNPRHKITKRGQNVTFRCDPISEHNRLYWYRQTLGQGPEFLTYFQNEAQLEKSRLLSDRFSAERPKGSFSTLEIQRTEQGDSAMYLCASSPRGAGTEAFFGQGTRLTVV.

The gene calls are TRBV5-4 and TRBJ1-4, with D tentatively TRBD1 (6 bases). The germline gives CDR1 SGHNT, CDR2 YYREEE (reference sequence). CDR3 length equals 16 residues. Trimming stripped 3 bases from V and 4 bases from J, with 16 bases between. The CDR3 region is CASSSKTGSVNEKLFF. The CDR3 bases are TGTGCCAGCAGCTCAAAGACAGGATCGGTTAATGAAAAACTGTTTTTT.

The gene calls are TRBV19 and TRBJ2-3, with a possible D match to TRBD1 (5 bases). This CDR3 spans 15 amino acids. Trimming shortened V by 10 bases and J by 1 base, and 18 bases separated the two germline ends. Germline V gene lookup returns CDR1 LNHDA and CDR2 SQIVND (reference sequence). DNA of the CDR3: TGTGCCACCACGATAGGGGTCTCAGGCACAGATACGCAGTATTTT. Encoded protein: CATTIGVSGTDTQYF.

This clone was recorded a few times. Other nucleotide sequences in the sample specify the same CDR3. This chain connects TRBV28 to TRBJ1-5, with D hard to call. CDR3 length: 15 residues. CDR1 is MDHEN, CDR2 SYDVKM, per germline. Trimming left V 5 bases short and J 4 bases short, with 15 bases between. This chain's CDR3 is CASSLGRRSNQPQHF. CDR3 in DNA: TGTGCCAGCAGTCTTGGGCGGCGAAGTAATCAGCCCCAGCATTTT.

The chain uses TRBV6-1 and TRBJ2-3, with TRBD2 matching over 10 bases. The V gene's germline CDR1 is MNHNS and CDR2 SASEGT. V lost 4 bases to trimming and J lost 4 bases; unmatched junction nucleotides: 5. The CDR3 extends over 15 amino acids. CDR3 region: CASSGLAGDADTQYF. As DNA, the CDR3 is TGTGCCAGCAGTGGGCTAGCGGGAGACGCAGATACGCAGTATTTT.

This clone occurred a few times. The J gene is TRBJ1-5, the V gene TRBV19, with 9 bases aligning to TRBD1. Germline trimming cut 5 bases from V and 4 bases from J; bases unmatched to any gene: 12. CDR1 and CDR2 from the germline V gene are LNHDA and SQIVND (reference sequence). This CDR3 has 17 amino acids. CDR3 coding DNA: TGTGCCAGTAGTCGTAGGGGGAACAGGGGGCAGAATCAGCCCCAGCATTTT. Its protein product is CASSRRGNRGQNQPQHF.

The chain joins TRBV11-2 to TRBJ2-7, with 10 bases matching TRBD2. In germline, CDR1 is SGHAT, CDR2 FQNNGV. This CDR3 region has 15 residues. J was trimmed by 4 bases and V by 1 base; bases with no gene match: 4. CDR3: CASSLAGLAAYEQYF. The CDR3 DNA sequence: TGTGCCAGCAGCTTAGCCGGACTAGCGGCATACGAGCAGTACTTC.